The next 26 T cell receptor beta chains were all read from a single sample in a study of cytomegalovirus exposure and HLA in healthy donors. PCR involved 60 Vbeta and 13 Jbeta primers. Profiling relied on immunoSEQ multiplex PCR, and the TCRdb table lists in-frame clones only, not all of them. The sample shows around 120,000 clones, approximately 78% of them seen only once. The sequencing input was PBMCs. These receptors were obtained from a woman between 35 and 50 years old in good health and CMV-seronegative.

This chain joins TRBV10-3 and TRBJ2-1; no firm D call. The CDR3 is 13 residues long. Trimming cost V 5 bases and J 3 bases, with 8 bases left between them. CDR1 is ENHRY and CDR2 is SYGVKD in the germline V gene. CDR3 sequence reads: CAISSASYNEQFF. The CDR3 DNA is TGTGCCATCAGTAGTGCCAGCTACAATGAGCAGTTCTTC.

The CDR3 DNA follows: TGTGCCAGCAGCAGGACTAGCAAAGAGCAGTTCTTC. It encodes CASSRTSKEQFF. This chain uses TRBV5-4 with TRBJ2-1, with 8 bases lining up with TRBD2. The trim removed 4 bases at V and 10 bases at J, leaving 4 bases unmatched. This CDR3 has 12 amino acids. Per the germline V gene, CDR1 is SGHNT and CDR2 is YYREEE (reference sequence).

The V gene is TRBV6-5, the J gene TRBJ1-2; 9 bases match TRBD1. Germline assignment: CDR1 MNHEY and CDR2 SVGAGI. After removal of 4 bases from V and 8 bases from J, the junction contained 5 bases not matched to a gene. This CDR3 is 13 amino acids long. As DNA, the CDR3 is TGTGCCAGCAGTTTTAACAGGGGGCAAGGCTACACCTTC. Translating gives CASSFNRGQGYTF.

The gene calls are TRBV2 and TRBJ1-3, with 7 bases aligning to TRBD1. V dropped 1 base and J dropped 2; count of bases not matched to a gene: 2. Germline V gene sequence: CDR1 SNHLY, CDR2 FYNNEI. CDR3 size: 15 residues. The CDR3, as DNA: TGTGCCAGCAGTGAAGACAGGGGTGCTGGAAACACCATATATTTT. The encoded protein is CASSEDRGAGNTIYF.

The chain links TRBV6-5 to TRBJ2-7, with 7 bases lining up with TRBD2. The CDR3 has 15 amino acids. Germline loops: CDR1 MNHEY, CDR2 SVGAGI. Losses at the gene ends were 2 bases for V and 2 bases for J; bases not matched to a gene: 6. CDR3: CASSYAGVGPYEQYF. The CDR3 coding sequence is TGTGCCAGCAGTTACGCGGGAGTTGGGCCCTACGAGCAGTACTTC.

The V call is TRBV7-9, the J call TRBJ2-7, with 7 bases identical to TRBD1. This CDR3 has 18 amino acids. V was pared by 3 bases and J by 6 bases, with 20 bases of the junction left unmatched. From germline, CDR1 is SEHNR and CDR2 FQNEAQ (reference sequence). The CDR3 DNA reads as TGTGCCAGCAGCTTGAGCGGCCTGAGGGACAGAGCTACTACCGAGCAGTACTTC. This translates into CASSLSGLRDRATTEQYF.

The rearrangement joins TRBV28 to TRBJ2-3; TRBD1 is a possible D gene (5 bases). Between the trimmed V and J ends, which lost 5 bases and 0 bases, there was a span of 6 bases. CDR1 MDHEN and CDR2 SYDVKM come from the germline V gene. The CDR3 consists of 13 residues. DNA for the CDR3: TGTGCCAGCAGTCCAGGGAGCACAGATACGCAGTATTTT. It yields the protein CASSPGSTDTQYF.

V usage is TRBV30 and J usage is TRBJ1-2; TRBD1 matches at 8 bases. The CDR3 covers 13 residues. J was trimmed by 2 bases and V by 4 bases; bases with no gene match: 3. CDR1 and CDR2 (germline): GTSNPN, SVGIG (reference sequence). The CDR3 loop is CAWTDRANYGYTF. The CDR3 DNA sequence: TGTGCCTGGACGGACAGGGCAAACTATGGCTACACCTTC.

The chain uses TRBV7-9 and TRBJ1-1, with a possible D match to TRBD1 (5 bases). Trimming cost V 4 bases and J 5 bases, with 11 bases left between them. This CDR3 has 13 residues. Germline CDR1 is SEHNR and CDR2 is FQNEAQ (reference sequence). The CDR3: CASSWEEGTEAFF. The CDR3 nucleotides are TGTGCCAGCAGCTGGGAGGAGGGGACTGAAGCTTTCTTT.

A remark on this clone: The same CDR3 arises from other DNA sequences in this sample as well. The V and J genes are TRBV7-7 and TRBJ2-7; TRBD2 matches 12 bases. Germline V gene data show CDR1 as SSHAT and CDR2 as FNYEAQ (reference sequence). CDR3 size: 14 residues. Trimming removed 7 bases from V and 4 bases from J; junction bases left unmatched: 5. CDR3 in amino acids: CASTSGTSGYEQYF. In DNA, the CDR3 is TGTGCCAGCACCTCTGGGACTAGCGGGTACGAGCAGTACTTC. The whole variable domain, filled in from reference TRBV7-7 and TRBJ2-7, reads GAGVSQSPRYKVTKRGQDVTLRCDPISSHATLYWYQQALGQGPEFLTYFNYEAQPDKSGLPSDRFSAERPEGSISTLTIQRTEQRDSAMYRCASTSGTSGYEQYFGPGTRLTVT.

The rearrangement uses TRBV4-1 and TRBJ2-5; D is possibly TRBD2 (5 bases). TRBJ2-7 explains the end of the DNA better; the J call may be wrong. The germline V gene has CDR1 MGHRA and CDR2 YSYEKL. The length of the CDR3 is 16 residues. CDR3 DNA: TGCGCCAGCAGCCAAGCTTTCCCTAGCCCGTCCTACGAGCAGTACTTC. This encodes CASSQAFPSPSYEQYF.

In its sample, this clone was seen a few times. This chain joins TRBV11-2 and TRBJ1-2, with a possible D match to TRBD1 (5 bases). The V and J ends lost 0 bases and 0 bases respectively, with 8 bases between them. Germline CDR1 reads SGHAT; CDR2 reads FQNNGV. CDR3 length equals 15 residues. The CDR3 DNA sequence: TGTGCCAGCAGCTTAGAAGGACATTCTAACTATGGCTACACCTTC. Its protein is CASSLEGHSNYGYTF. Complete variable domain (other parts from reference TRBV11-2 and TRBJ1-2): EAGVAQSPRYKIIEKRQSVAFWCNPISGHATLYWYQQILGQGPKLLIQFQNNGVVDDSQLPKDRFSAERLKGVDSTLKIQPAKLEDSAVYLCASSLEGHSNYGYTFGSGTRLTVV.

The chain is built from TRBV5-1 and TRBJ1-4, with 7 bases that match TRBD1. The CDR3 sequence is 13 residues long. CDR1 and CDR2 (germline): SGHRS, YFSETQ. With 7 bases clipped from V and 5 bases from J, the junction kept 5 bases outside the gene matches. CDR3 residues: CASQRDSNEKLFF. The CDR3 DNA reads as TGCGCCAGCCAAAGGGACAGCAATGAAAAACTGTTTTTT.

The gene calls are TRBV9 and TRBJ2-5, with 9 bases lining up with TRBD2. Germline loops: CDR1 SGDLS, CDR2 YYNGEE. V gave up 2 bases and J gave up 2 bases; unmatched junction bases: 7. CDR3 length: 16 amino acids. The CDR3, as DNA: TGTGCCAGCAGCGTTCAAGCGGGAGGCTATCAAGAGACCCAGTACTTC. Protein: CASSVQAGGYQETQYF.

The gene calls are TRBV29-1 and TRBJ2-7; perhaps TRBD2 as D (6 bases). There are 13 residues in the CDR3. Trimming took 1 base from V and 6 from J, leaving 13 bases between them. Germline CDR1 and CDR2: SQVTM and ANQGSEA. The CDR3 sequence is CSVEAGRRGEQYF. CDR3 nucleotides: TGCAGCGTTGAAGCAGGGAGGCGAGGCGAGCAGTACTTC.

This clone showed up just a few times. The chain links TRBV28 to TRBJ2-3; 8 nucleotides line up with TRBD2. The CDR3 covers 15 residues. Germline trimming cut 5 bases from V and 0 bases from J; bases unmatched to any gene: 4. CDR1 MDHEN and CDR2 SYDVKM come from the germline V gene. The CDR3 here is CASSAPSGSTDTQYF. DNA for the CDR3: TGTGCCAGCAGTGCCCCTAGCGGGAGCACAGATACGCAGTATTTT.

The rearrangement links TRBV28 to TRBJ1-2; 9 nucleotides line up with TRBD1. This CDR3 spans 16 amino acids. CDR1 is MDHEN and CDR2 is SYDVKM in the germline V gene. V dropped 1 base and J dropped 10; count of bases not matched to a gene: 13. For the CDR3, the DNA is TGTGCCAGCAGTTTATCTACAACTTGGACAGGGGTCGCCTACACCTTC. It codes for CASSLSTTWTGVAYTF.

CDR3 protein: CASSGGGGSKTQYF. The CDR3 nucleotides are TGTGCCAGCAGCGGGGGGGGCGGGAGTAAGACCCAGTACTTC. The rearrangement joins TRBV11-2 to TRBJ2-5; tentative D call: TRBD2 (7 bases). Germline loops: CDR1 SGHAT, CDR2 FQNNGV. The germline V and J ends were trimmed by 5 bases and 6 bases, with 16 bases remaining between them. This CDR3 has 14 residues.

V usage is TRBV21-1 and J usage is TRBJ1-2; TRBD1 is taken as the D call from the table, unchecked against the DNA. TRBV21-1 is recorded as a pseudogene. The CDR3 runs 21 residues. The CDR3 is CASSYGTHPGDVYSKNYGYTF. The CDR3 bases are TGTGCCAGCTCCTATGGAACCCACCCAGGGGACGTATACTCCAAGAACTATGGCTACACCTTC.

This chain connects TRBV4-2 to TRBJ1-5; TRBD1 aligns across 7 bases. The CDR3 length is 18 residues. Germline assignment: CDR1 LGHNA and CDR2 YNFKEQ. V shed 0 bases and J 2 bases; nucleotides not matched to a gene: 10. This CDR3 is CASSQDRGGQMGNQPQHF. CDR3 coding DNA: TGTGCCAGCAGCCAAGATCGAGGGGGCCAAATGGGCAATCAGCCCCAGCATTTT.

The genes are TRBV2 and TRBJ1-4; D is unresolved. Germline V gene sequence: CDR1 SNHLY, CDR2 FYNNEI. Between the trimmed V and J ends, which lost 6 bases and 7 bases, there was a span of 21 bases. The CDR3 length is 16 residues. The CDR3 spells CASRVHQSIIREKLFF. CDR3 DNA: TGTGCCAGCAGGGTTCACCAGTCAATAATACGTGAAAAACTGTTTTTT.

The CDR3 DNA sequence: TGTGCCAGCAGTTTCAACCCCGGACAGAATAGCAATCAGCCCCAGCATTTT. Amino acids: CASSFNPGQNSNQPQHF. The genes are TRBV28 and TRBJ1-5; tentative D call: TRBD1 (6 bases). V lost 3 bases, J lost 0 bases, and 15 bases lay in between. Germline V lookup: CDR1 MDHEN, CDR2 SYDVKM. This CDR3 comprises 17 residues.

V and J are TRBV5-1 and TRBJ2-1; D is perhaps TRBD1 (5 bases). The V and J ends lost 5 bases and 7 bases respectively, with 10 bases between them. The CDR3 spans 12 residues. Germline assignment: CDR1 SGHRS and CDR2 YFSETQ. The CDR3 DNA reads TGCGCCAGCAGGAAAGGGGTTAATGAGCAGTTCTTC. Translated: CASRKGVNEQFF.

This clone was recorded many times. DNA of the CDR3: TGTGCCAGCAGCCATTTGACTGTTAACTATGGCTACACCTTC. Translating it yields CASSHLTVNYGYTF. The rearrangement joins TRBV11-2 to TRBJ1-2; D remains ambiguous. V lost 5 bases and J lost 1, with 11 bases in between. The CDR3 runs 14 residues. Germline values: CDR1 SGHAT, CDR2 FQNNGV.

Concerning this clone: The germline gene is not matched at one end of the junction; a read error may be the cause. The chain combines TRBV7-9 with TRBJ2-7; 12 bases are shared with TRBD2. CDR1 and CDR2 from the germline V gene are SEHNR and FQNEAQ (reference sequence). The CDR3 covers 16 residues. The CDR3: CASSSETSGSSNEQYF. CDR3 in DNA: TGTGCCAGCAGCTCTGAGACTAGCGGGAGCTCCAACGAGCAGTACTTC. The complete variable domain, with remaining parts taken from reference TRBV7-9 and TRBJ2-7, reads DTGVSQNPRHKITKRGQNVTFRCDPISEHNRLYWYRQTLGQGPEFLTYFQNEAQLEKSRLLSDRFSAERPKGSFSTLEIQRTEQGDSAMYLCASSSETSGSSNEQYFGPGTRLTVT.

The V and J genes are TRBV11-2 and TRBJ2-5, with 8 bases identical to TRBD1. CDR1 is SGHAT and CDR2 is FQNNGV in the germline V gene. After removal of 5 bases from V and 6 bases from J, the junction contained 8 bases not matched to a gene. This CDR3 is built from 14 residues. The CDR3 here is CASSQGDRIQTQYF. In DNA form, the CDR3 reads TGTGCCAGCAGCCAAGGGGACAGGATCCAGACCCAGTACTTC.